The clone carrying this TCR beta chain was recorded at least ten times. This sample was taken from a study of T-cell reconstitution after alpha-beta-depleted transplantation in children. During its preparation, the TCRbeta library received unique molecular identifiers. MiXCR, applied by TCRdb to the PCR reads, yields one record per CDR3 protein. The repertoire holds a few hundred thousand distinct CDR3 sequences, with roughly 12% as singletons. Sequencing used peripheral blood, obtained 180 days after TCRalphabeta/CD19-depleted stem cell transplant. The TCR originated in a male patient aged 2 to 9 who had a stem cell transplant for chronic granulomatous disease, so the T cells may come from the graft donor.

CDR3 loop: CASSLDFWDRAYEQYF. CDR3 DNA: TGCGCCAGCAGCTTGGATTTTTGGGACCGAGCCTACGAGCAGTACTTC. The chain is built from TRBV5-1 and TRBJ2-7, with D possibly called TRBD1 or TRBD2 (5 bases each). V lost 0 bases and J 2 bases, leaving 15 bases between the germline ends. Germline values: CDR1 SGHRS, CDR2 YFSETQ. This CDR3 is 16 amino acids long. Together with reference TRBV5-1 and TRBJ2-7, the CDR3 gives the full variable domain: KAGVTQTPRYLIKTRGQQVTLSCSPISGHRSVSWYQQTPGQGLQFLFEYFSETQRNKGNFPGRFSGRQFSNSRSEMNVSTLELGDSALYLCASSLDFWDRAYEQYFGPGTRLTVT.